A single sample is the source of the 6 T cell receptor beta chains below, sequenced in a study of blood T cell repertoires in COVID-19. Sequencing was performed with immunoSEQ multiplex PCR; in TCRdb, only in-frame clones are kept and a portion is missing. The table lists fewer than 95,000 clones, about 90% of them singletons. Sequences were obtained from peripheral blood. Receptor source: a woman older than 75 with acute or convalescent COVID-19.

The V call is TRBV23-1, the J call TRBJ2-5; 8 bases match TRBD1. TRBV23-1 is identified as an open reading frame with a role that is uncertain. V shed 6 bases and J 3 bases; nucleotides not matched to a gene: 3. This CDR3 is 13 amino acids long. The CDR3 spells CASSLDREETQYF. The CDR3 DNA follows: TGCGCCAGCAGCCTGGACAGGGAAGAGACCCAGTACTTC.

The V gene is TRBV5-1, the J gene TRBJ1-5; D is unresolved. V dropped 2 bases and J dropped 0 bases, with 9 bases sitting between them. The CDR3 extends over 15 amino acids. CDR1 SGHRS and CDR2 YFSETQ come from the germline V gene. The CDR3 DNA reads as TGCGCCAGCAGCTTAAGAGTAGATAGCAATCAGCCCCAGCATTTT. Its translation: CASSLRVDSNQPQHF.

The chain links TRBV4-1 to TRBJ1-6; D uncertain. Germline values: CDR1 MGHRA, CDR2 YSYEKL. This CDR3 spans 16 amino acids. Trimming cost V 0 bases and J 0 bases, with 6 bases left between them. CDR3 amino acids: CASSQERSSYNSPLHF. The CDR3 DNA is TGCGCCAGCAGCCAAGAACGCAGCTCCTATAATTCACCCCTCCACTTT.

The chain is built from TRBV3-1 (or the pseudogene TRBV3-2) and TRBJ2-5, with TRBD1 matching over 7 bases. V dropped 4 bases and J dropped 7; count of bases not matched to a gene: 12. Germline CDR1 LGHDT, CDR2 YNNKEL (reference sequence). The CDR3 sequence is 15 residues long. Written as DNA, the CDR3 is TGTGCCAGCAGCCGGTCCCGGGGACAGTGGGGGACCCAGTACTTC. Amino acid sequence: CASSRSRGQWGTQYF.

The V and J genes are TRBV2 and TRBJ1-6; TRBD1 might be the D (6 bases). V was cut by 5 bases and J by 5 bases, with 13 bases left in between. Germline CDR1 and CDR2: SNHLY and FYNNEI. This CDR3 has 15 amino acids. CDR3 nucleotide sequence: TGTGCCAGCAGTAGATCAGGGGCGGATAATTCACCCCTCCACTTT. Residues: CASSRSGADNSPLHF.

In DNA, the CDR3 is TGTGCCAGCATCGGGGAAACTGAAGCTTTCTTT. Its protein product is CASIGETEAFF. The gene calls are TRBV6-5 and TRBJ1-1, with D unresolved. Trimming cost V 7 bases and J 5 bases, with 8 bases left between them. Looked up from germline, CDR1 is MNHEY and CDR2 is SVGAGI. This CDR3 has 11 residues.